What follows describes a single T cell receptor beta chain. This sample is drawn from a study of blood T cell repertoires in COVID-19. The overall study: The study drew acute and convalescent COVID-19 samples from the United States, Italy and Spain. Sample material is recorded as cDNA or gDNA derived from T cells, B-cell-depleted T cells, or PBMCs.

The CDR3 loop spans 11 amino acids. V lost 7 bases and J lost 4, with 8 bases in between. Germline loops: CDR1 SEHNR, CDR2 FQNEAQ (reference sequence). Per the authors' pipeline: Amplifying reference gene primers gave estimates of nucleated cell counts. Repertoires were generated with immunoSEQ multiplex PCR, while TCRdb's copy carries only in-frame clones and drops some. V, J and clone size reflect that table, while D and trimming were determined from the DNA. The sample records some 180,000 clones, 65% to 85% being singletons. Seattle patients were enrolled while actively infected and followed longitudinally.

The source material was peripheral blood. J is TRBJ2-7 and V is TRBV7-9; no clear D. The source is a woman aged 40 to 49 with COVID-19, enrolled during active disease. The CDR3 DNA is TGTGCCAGCATCCCTGAGTACGAGCAGTACTTC. It is translated as CASIPEYEQYF.